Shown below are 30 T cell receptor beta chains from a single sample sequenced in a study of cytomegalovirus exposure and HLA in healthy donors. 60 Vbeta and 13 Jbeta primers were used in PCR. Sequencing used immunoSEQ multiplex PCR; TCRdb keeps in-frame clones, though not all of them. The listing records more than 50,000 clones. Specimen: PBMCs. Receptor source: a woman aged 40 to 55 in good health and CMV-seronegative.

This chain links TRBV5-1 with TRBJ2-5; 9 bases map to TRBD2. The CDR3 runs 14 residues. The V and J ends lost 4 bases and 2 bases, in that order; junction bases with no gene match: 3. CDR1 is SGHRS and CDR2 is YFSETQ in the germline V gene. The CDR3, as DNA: TGCGCCAGCAGCAACGGACTAGCGCAAGAGACCCAGTACTTC. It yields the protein CASSNGLAQETQYF.

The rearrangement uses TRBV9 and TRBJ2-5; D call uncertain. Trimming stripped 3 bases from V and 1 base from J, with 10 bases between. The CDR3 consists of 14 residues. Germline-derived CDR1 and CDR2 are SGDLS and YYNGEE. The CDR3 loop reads CASSGRLTQETQYF. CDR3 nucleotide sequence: TGTGCCAGCAGCGGAAGACTGACCCAAGAGACCCAGTACTTC.

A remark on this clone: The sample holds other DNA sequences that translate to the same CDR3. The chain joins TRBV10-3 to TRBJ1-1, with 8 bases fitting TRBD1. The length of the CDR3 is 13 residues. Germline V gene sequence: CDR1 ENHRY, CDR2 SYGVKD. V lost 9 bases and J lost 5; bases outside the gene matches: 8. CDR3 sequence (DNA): TGTGCCATTCAGGGGGCGCTGGGAACTGAAGCTTTCTTT. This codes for CAIQGALGTEAFF.

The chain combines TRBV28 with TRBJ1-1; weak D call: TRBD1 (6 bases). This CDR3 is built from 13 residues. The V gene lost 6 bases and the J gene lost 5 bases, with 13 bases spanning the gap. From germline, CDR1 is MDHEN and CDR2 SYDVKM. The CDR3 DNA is TGTGCCAGCAGCCTCACAGGGTGGACTGAAGCTTTCTTT. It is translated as CASSLTGWTEAFF.

The CDR3 is CSVERPDGGKAFF. CDR3 nucleotides: TGCAGCGTTGAGCGGCCTGACGGGGGAAAAGCTTTCTTT. The chain recombines TRBV29-1 with TRBJ1-1; D possibly corresponds to TRBD1 (5 bases). Germline CDR1 and CDR2: SQVTM and ANQGSEA. CDR3 length: 13 amino acids. The ends were cut back, 3 bases at V and 9 bases at J, with 17 bases in the middle.

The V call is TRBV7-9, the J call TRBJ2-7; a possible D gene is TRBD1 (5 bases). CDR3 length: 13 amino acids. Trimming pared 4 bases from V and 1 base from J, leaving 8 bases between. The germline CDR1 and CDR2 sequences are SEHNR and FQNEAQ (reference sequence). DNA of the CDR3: TGTGCCAGCAGCTCCTCAGGGTCCTACGAGCAGTACTTC. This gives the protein CASSSSGSYEQYF.

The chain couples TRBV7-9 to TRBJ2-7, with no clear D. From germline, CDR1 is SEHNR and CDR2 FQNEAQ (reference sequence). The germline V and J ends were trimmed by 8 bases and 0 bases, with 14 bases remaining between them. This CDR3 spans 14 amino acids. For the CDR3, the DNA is TGTGCCAGCGGTAGAGCGTCGAGCTCCTACGAGCAGTACTTC. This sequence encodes CASGRASSSYEQYF.

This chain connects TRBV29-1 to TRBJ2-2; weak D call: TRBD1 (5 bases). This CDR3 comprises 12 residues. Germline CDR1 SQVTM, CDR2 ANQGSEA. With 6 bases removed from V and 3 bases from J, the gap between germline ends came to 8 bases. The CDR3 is CSVETDTGELFF. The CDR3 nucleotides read TGCAGCGTCGAGACAGACACCGGGGAGCTGTTTTTT.

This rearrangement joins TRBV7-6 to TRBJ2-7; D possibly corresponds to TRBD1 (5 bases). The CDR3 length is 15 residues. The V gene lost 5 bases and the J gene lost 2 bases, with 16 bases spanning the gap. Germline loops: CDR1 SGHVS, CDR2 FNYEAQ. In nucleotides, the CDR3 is TGTGCCAGCAGCCCCTTTCAGGGCAACACCTACGAGCAGTACTTC. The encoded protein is CASSPFQGNTYEQYF.

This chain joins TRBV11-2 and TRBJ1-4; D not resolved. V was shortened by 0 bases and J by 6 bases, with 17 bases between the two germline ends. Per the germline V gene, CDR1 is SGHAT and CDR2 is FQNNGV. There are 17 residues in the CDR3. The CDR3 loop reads CASSLDPWEEGDEKLFF. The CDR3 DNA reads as TGTGCCAGCAGCTTAGATCCGTGGGAAGAGGGTGATGAAAAACTGTTTTTT.

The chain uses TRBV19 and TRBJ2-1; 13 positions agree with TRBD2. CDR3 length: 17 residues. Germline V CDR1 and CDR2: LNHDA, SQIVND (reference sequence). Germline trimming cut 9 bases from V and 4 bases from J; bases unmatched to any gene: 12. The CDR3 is CASLRTSGRGEYNEQFF. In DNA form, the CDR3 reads TGTGCCAGCCTCCGGACTAGCGGGAGAGGGGAGTACAATGAGCAGTTCTTC.

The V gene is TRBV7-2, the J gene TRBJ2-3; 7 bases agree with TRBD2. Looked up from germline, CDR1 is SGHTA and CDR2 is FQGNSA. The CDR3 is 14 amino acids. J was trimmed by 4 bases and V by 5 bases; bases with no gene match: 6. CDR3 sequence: CASSVGLSADTQYF. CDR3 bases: TGTGCCAGCAGCGTGGGACTATCCGCAGATACGCAGTATTTT.

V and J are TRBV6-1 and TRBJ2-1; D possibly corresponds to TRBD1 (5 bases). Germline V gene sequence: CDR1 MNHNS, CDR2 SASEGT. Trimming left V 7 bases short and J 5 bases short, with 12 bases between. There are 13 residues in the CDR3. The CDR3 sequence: CASTVDSDNEQFF. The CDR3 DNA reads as TGTGCCAGCACCGTTGACAGTGACAATGAGCAGTTCTTC.

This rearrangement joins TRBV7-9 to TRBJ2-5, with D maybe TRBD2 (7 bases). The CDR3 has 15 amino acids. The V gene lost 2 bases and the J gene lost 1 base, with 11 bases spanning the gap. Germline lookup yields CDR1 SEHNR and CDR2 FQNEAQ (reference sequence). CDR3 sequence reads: CASSLRGAVQETQYF. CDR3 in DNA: TGTGCCAGCAGCTTACGGGGGGCAGTCCAAGAGACCCAGTACTTC.

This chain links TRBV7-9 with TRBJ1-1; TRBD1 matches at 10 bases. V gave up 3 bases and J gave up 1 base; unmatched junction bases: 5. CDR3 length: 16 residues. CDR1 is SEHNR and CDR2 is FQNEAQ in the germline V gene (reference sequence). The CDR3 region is CASSLTGGPGNTEAFF. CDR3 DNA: TGTGCCAGCAGCTTGACAGGGGGCCCAGGGAACACTGAAGCTTTCTTT.

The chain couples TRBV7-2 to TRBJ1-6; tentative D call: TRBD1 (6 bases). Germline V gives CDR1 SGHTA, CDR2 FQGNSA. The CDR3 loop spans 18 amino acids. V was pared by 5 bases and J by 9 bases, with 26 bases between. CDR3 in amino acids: CASSPEGPVGGIGSPLHF. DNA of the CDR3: TGTGCCAGCAGCCCCGAGGGGCCAGTAGGGGGAATTGGTTCACCCCTCCACTTT.

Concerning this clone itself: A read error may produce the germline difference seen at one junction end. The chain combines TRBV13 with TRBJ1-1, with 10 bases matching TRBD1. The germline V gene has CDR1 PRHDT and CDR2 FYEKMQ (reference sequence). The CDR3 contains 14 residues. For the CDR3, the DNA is TGTGCCAGCAGCTTAGGGACAGGGGGCACTGAAGATTTCTTT. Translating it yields CASSLGTGGTEDFF.

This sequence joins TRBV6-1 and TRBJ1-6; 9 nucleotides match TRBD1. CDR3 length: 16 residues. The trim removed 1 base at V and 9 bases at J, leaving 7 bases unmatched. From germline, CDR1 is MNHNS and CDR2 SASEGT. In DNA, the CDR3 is TGTGCCAGCAGTGAAGTACCGGGACAGGGTACTTCACCCCTCCACTTT. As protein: CASSEVPGQGTSPLHF.

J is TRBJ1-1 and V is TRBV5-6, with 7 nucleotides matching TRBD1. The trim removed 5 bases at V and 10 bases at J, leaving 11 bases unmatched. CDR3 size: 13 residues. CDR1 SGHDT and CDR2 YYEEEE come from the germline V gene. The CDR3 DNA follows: TGTGCCAGCAGATCACAGGGGAGCGTTAGAGCTTTCTTT. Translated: CASRSQGSVRAFF.

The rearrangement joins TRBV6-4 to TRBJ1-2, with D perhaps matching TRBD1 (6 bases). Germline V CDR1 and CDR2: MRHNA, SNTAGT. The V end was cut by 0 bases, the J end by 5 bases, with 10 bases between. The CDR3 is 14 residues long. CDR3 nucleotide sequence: TGTGCCAGCAGTGACTCCCTAACAGGGTATGGCTACACCTTC. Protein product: CASSDSLTGYGYTF.

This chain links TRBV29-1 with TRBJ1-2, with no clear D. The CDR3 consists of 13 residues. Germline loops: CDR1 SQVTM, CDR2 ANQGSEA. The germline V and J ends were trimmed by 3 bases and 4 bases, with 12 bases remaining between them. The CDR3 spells CSVELTFPYGYTF. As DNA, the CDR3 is TGCAGCGTTGAGTTGACATTCCCCTATGGCTACACCTTC.

The CDR3 nucleotides are TGTGCCTGGGTCGGCCCCGGGACAGCCTTCTATGGCTACACCTTC. It specifies CAWVGPGTAFYGYTF. V usage is TRBV30 and J usage is TRBJ1-2; 7 bases fit TRBD1. Germline-derived CDR1 and CDR2 are GTSNPN and SVGIG (reference sequence). J was trimmed by 4 bases and V by 5 bases; bases with no gene match: 13. The CDR3 consists of 15 residues.

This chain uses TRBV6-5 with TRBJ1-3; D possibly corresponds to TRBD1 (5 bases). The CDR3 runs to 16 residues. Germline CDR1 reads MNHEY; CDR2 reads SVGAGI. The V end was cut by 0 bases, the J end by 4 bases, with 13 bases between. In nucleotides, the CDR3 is TGTGCCAGCAGTTACTCCCGACAGAATGAGGGAAACACCATATATTTT. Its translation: CASSYSRQNEGNTIYF.

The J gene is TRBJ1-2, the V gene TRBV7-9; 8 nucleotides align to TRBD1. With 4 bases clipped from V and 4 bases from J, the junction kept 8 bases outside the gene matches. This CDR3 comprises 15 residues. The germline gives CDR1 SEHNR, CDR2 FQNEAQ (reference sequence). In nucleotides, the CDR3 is TGTGCCAGCAGCTCACCCCCACAGGGGGGCTATGGCTACACCTTC. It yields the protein CASSSPPQGGYGYTF. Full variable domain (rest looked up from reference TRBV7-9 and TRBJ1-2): DTGVSQNPRHKITKRGQNVTFRCDPISEHNRLYWYRQTLGQGPEFLTYFQNEAQLEKSRLLSDRFSAERPKGSFSTLEIQRTEQGDSAMYLCASSSPPQGGYGYTFGSGTRLTVV.

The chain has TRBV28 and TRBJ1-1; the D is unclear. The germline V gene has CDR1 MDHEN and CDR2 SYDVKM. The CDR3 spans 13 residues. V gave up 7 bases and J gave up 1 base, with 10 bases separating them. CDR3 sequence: CASIKPGNTEAFF. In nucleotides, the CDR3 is TGTGCCAGCATCAAGCCTGGGAACACTGAAGCTTTCTTT. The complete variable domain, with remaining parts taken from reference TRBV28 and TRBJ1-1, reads DVKVTQSSRYLVKRTGEKVFLECVQDMDHENMFWYRQDPGLGLRLIYFSYDVKMKEKGDIPEGYSVSREKKERFSLILESASTNQTSMYLCASIKPGNTEAFFGQGTRLTVV.

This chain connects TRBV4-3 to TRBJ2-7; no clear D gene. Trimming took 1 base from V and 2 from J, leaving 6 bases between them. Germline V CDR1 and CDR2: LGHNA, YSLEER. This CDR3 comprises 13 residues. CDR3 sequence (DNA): TGCGCCAGCAGCCAAGGTCACACCTACGAGCAGTACTTC. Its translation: CASSQGHTYEQYF.

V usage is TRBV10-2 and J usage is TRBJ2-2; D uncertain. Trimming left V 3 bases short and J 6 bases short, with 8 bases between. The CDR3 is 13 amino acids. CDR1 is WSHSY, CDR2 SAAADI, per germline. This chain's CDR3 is CASSESYSGELFF. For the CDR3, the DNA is TGCGCCAGCAGTGAAAGCTACTCCGGGGAGCTGTTTTTT.

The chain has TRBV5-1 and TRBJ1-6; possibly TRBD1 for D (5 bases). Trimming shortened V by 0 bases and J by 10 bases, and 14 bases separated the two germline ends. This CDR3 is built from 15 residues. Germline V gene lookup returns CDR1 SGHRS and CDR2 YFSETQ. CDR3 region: CASSLAELRDSPLHF. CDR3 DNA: TGCGCCAGCAGCTTGGCCGAGTTGCGGGACTCACCCCTCCACTTT.

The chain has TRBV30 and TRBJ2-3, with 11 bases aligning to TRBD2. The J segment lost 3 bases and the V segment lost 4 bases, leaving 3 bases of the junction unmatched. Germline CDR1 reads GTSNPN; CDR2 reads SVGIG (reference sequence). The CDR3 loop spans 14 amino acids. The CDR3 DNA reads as TGTGCCTGGACCAGACTAGCGGGGACAGATACGCAGTATTTT. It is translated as CAWTRLAGTDTQYF.

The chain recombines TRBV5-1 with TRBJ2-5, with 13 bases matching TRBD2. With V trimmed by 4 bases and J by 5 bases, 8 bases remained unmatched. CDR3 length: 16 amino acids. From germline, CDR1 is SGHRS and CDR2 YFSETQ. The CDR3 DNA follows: TGCGCCAGCAGCGGCACTAGCGGGGGGGCCTTGGAGACCCAGTACTTC. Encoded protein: CASSGTSGGALETQYF.